This T cell receptor (beta chain) was identified during a study of T cells in Graves' hyperthyroidism and ophthalmopathy. The source material, RNA transcripts, was used to amplify TCR beta CDR3 regions. First-round RT-PCR of the TCR CDR3 relied on the HTBI primer set. Each CDR3 protein is one row after TCRdb ran MiXCR on the multiplex PCR reads. The sample includes 350,000 to 450,000 distinct CDR3 sequences, over 11% of them seen just once. At least ten counts were recorded for this clonotype. This clonotype was obtained from a man in his fifties with Graves' ophthalmopathy. The sequencing sample was made of blood.

CDR3 sequence: CASSEAGWTQYF. The CDR3 nucleotides are TGTGCCAGCAGTGAAGCGGGGTGGACCCAGTACTTC. The V and J genes are TRBV2 and TRBJ2-5, with D unresolved. This CDR3 spans 12 amino acids. Germline V gene data show CDR1 as SNHLY and CDR2 as FYNNEI. V dropped 0 bases and J dropped 7 bases, with 6 bases sitting between them.